Listed below are T cell receptor beta chains from one sample, sequenced in a study of blood T cell repertoires in COVID-19. Sequenced by immunoSEQ multiplex PCR; TCRdb stores in-frame clones only, minus some. The sample contains tens of thousands of clones, 75% to 95% of which appear only once. The sample was peripheral blood. These receptors came from a woman aged 45-59 years in a cohort sampled during active COVID-19. Each CDR3 is given with its conserved first and last residue.

len: 15; v_gene: TRBV15; CDR3aa: CATSRERGRGYGYTF
len: 15; v_gene: TRBV11-2; CDR3aa: CASSPGQRHSYEQYF
len: 15; v_gene: TRBV19; CDR3aa: CASSRRRTTNYGYTF
len: 15; v_gene: TRBV29-1; CDR3aa: CSATPLAGGPGELFF
len: 13; v_gene: TRBV24-1; CDR3aa: CATSDWSGTEAFF
len: 16; v_gene: TRBV19; CDR3aa: CASSTPPGQAAGEQFF
len: 15; v_gene: TRBV10-2; CDR3aa: CASSERGTSLEKLFF
len: 14; v_gene: TRBV27; CDR3aa: CASNPSGQLNEQFF
len: 13; v_gene: TRBV6-5; CDR3aa: CASRASGTDTQYF
len: 12; v_gene: TRBV5-4; CDR3aa: CASSSLLSEQFF
len: 18; v_gene: TRBV11-3; CDR3aa: CASSFGGWGLAEYNEQFF
len: 13; v_gene: TRBV12-5; CDR3aa: CASGLSTGGQNFF
len: 16; v_gene: TRBV5-1; CDR3aa: CASSLALLQNTGELFF
len: 14; v_gene: TRBV10-3; CDR3aa: CAIKDRVLNTEAFF
len: 16; v_gene: TRBV4-1; CDR3aa: CASSQVSQGTAGKLFF
len: 14; v_gene: TRBV6-6; CDR3aa: CASSQPGGSYGYTF
len: 14; v_gene: TRBV13; CDR3aa: CASSLRTENTEAFF
len: 12; v_gene: TRBV3-1/TRBV3-2; CDR3aa: CASSQGVYEQYF
len: 16; v_gene: TRBV6-2/TRBV6-3; CDR3aa: CASSFPRLGPQYEQYF
len: 14; v_gene: TRBV5-5; CDR3aa: CASSYGRTGYEQYF